The clone carrying this T cell receptor beta chain has more than one count but fewer than ten. Its cognate antigen is unknown. Sample time point: baseline, week 1 (first vaccination visit). As to treatment: pre-vaccination baseline after standard-of-care therapy. The CDR3 consists of 14 residues. The J segment lost 3 bases and the V segment lost 0 bases, leaving 1 base of the junction unmatched. Germline values: CDR1 MNHEY, CDR2 SVGAGI. This sample is part of a study of a mutant IDH1 vaccine in newly diagnosed glioma. Study-wide background: Treated patients were approximately 62% male, about 38% female, mean age 40.4 years.

Generated by immunoSEQ multiplex PCR, the TCRdb table keeps only in-frame clones and is missing some. The sample comprises around 53,000 clones, about nine tenths of which are singletons, and about 2.5% rests with the top ten. Study-level findings and limits: There seemed to be no relation between pseudoprogression and changes in top peripheral T cell clonotypes. It was about 93% of patients that developed vaccine-induced immune responses.

The chain carries TRBV6-5 and TRBJ1-1; 7 nucleotides align to TRBD1. The source material was PBMCs, sampled from a glioma patient treated with radiotherapy, temozolomide or both. This clonotype was obtained from a middle-aged man with glioma. The CDR3 nucleotides are TGTGCCAGCAGTTACTCAACAGGGGACACTGAAGCTTTCTTT. Its translation: CASSYSTGDTEAFF.